This T cell receptor beta chain is drawn from a study of T cells in Graves' hyperthyroidism and ophthalmopathy (dated by TCRdb to the late 2010s). Concerning the study at large: Peripheral blood samples were taken at the time of initial diagnosis, prior to any treatment. To identify TCR V-J signatures that set the groups apart, the researchers used a discovery cohort of more than 95 patients, made up of 40 to 45 with Graves' ophthalmopathy and about 60 with stable Graves' hyperthyroidism. Prospective prediction of ophthalmopathy was tested in an independent validation cohort consisting of 18 to 20 hyperthyroidism patients and more than 15 patients who later progressed to ophthalmopathy. For training and testing, the 95 to 100 patients in the discovery cohort were randomly divided in a 7:3 ratio. Thyroid tissue and blood T-cell repertoires from about 6 Graves' hyperthyroidism patients were also compared in the study. After sampling, hyperthyroidism patients received methimazole starting at 30 mg daily, and ophthalmopathy patients received high-dose intravenous methylprednisolone. The paper describes TCR Vbeta CDR3 sequencing of about 140 peripheral blood samples, made up of 43 ophthalmopathy patients, around 73 hyperthyroidism patients and around 17 progressor patients.

General study outcomes and caveats: Most expanded thyroid clonotypes (frequency above 0.001) were also found in blood, which suggests that blood repertoires may mirror thyroid immune responses. In cross-validation, a model built on a 13 V-J signature told ophthalmopathy apart from stable hyperthyroidism with 85% to 90% sensitivity and around 83% specificity, and in testing the same model reached 80%/75%. During validation, the model predicted progression to ophthalmopathy a median of approximately 7 months ahead of onset, with roughly 65% sensitivity and 72% to 80% specificity. Sample size was not statistically predetermined, and blinding of investigators to group allocation was not performed.

The TCR beta CDR3 regions were amplified from RNA transcripts. The TCR CDR3 was subjected to a first round of RT-PCR using the HTBI primer set and the Qiagen OneStep RT-PCR kit. Libraries were constructed in a second round of multiplex PCR, after which size selection and purification were performed. Paired-end sequencing of the libraries was performed with 100 bp reads on an Illumina HiSeq2000. In the paper's pipeline: SOAPnuke was used to process the raw data, throwing out any read that contained adapters or uncalled bases, had a mean Phred below 15, or lacked an exact constant-primer or identifier match. High-quality paired reads were merged using COPE v1.2.5, and each unique nucleotide sequence was defined as a clonotype. MiTCR v1.1 was used to align clonotypes to the IMGT TRBV, TRBD and TRBJ reference segments. Only V-J combinations with frequency above 0.0001, covering roughly 99% of repertoires, were analysed. A TCS score was defined as the ratio of F50 (clonal expansion) to E x V (chaos), with BLOSUM62-based TCRdist applied between CDR3 peptides within each V-J. Welch's t-statistics and random forest reduced just over 500 V-J features to 13, which were used in a naive Bayes classifier (R e1071). The Morisita-Horn index was used to measure how similar the thyroid and blood repertoires were. TCRdb took the public reads, trimmed them with fastp at Q25, ran MiXCR for clone calling and kept in-frame beta chains. Every CDR3 protein is listed once, alongside the most common genes and DNA of its rows. TCRdb, not the authors, supplied the V and J calls. Within this sample are nearly 750,000 distinct CDR3 sequences, with 35% of them counted one time only. The biggest ten clones account for 31% of the sample.

According to the germline V gene (reference sequence), CDR1 reads LNHDA and CDR2 reads SQIVND. The CDR3, from cysteine to phenylalanine, totals 14 residues. The sequence is cut down to CDR3 DNA, 42 bases in frame from base 1. V is shortened by 8 bases, J by 0 bases, and the region joining them spans 14 bases. This clonotype was picked up a small number of times. The antigen it recognizes is unknown. Base quality data are lacking; no much larger clone is found one base away. Stable Graves' hyperthyroidism was defined as the absence of progression to ophthalmopathy over 18 months of follow-up. The hyperthyroidism patients were between 18 and 65 years old and newly diagnosed, with a disease duration of less than 2 months. The study excluded patients with uncontrolled infections, other autoimmune diseases, pregnancy or lactation. Clinical symptoms, serum thyroxine and TRAb, thyroid ultrasound, and orbital computed tomography formed the basis for the diagnoses. PBMCs were separated from roughly 10 ml of fresh peripheral blood using Ficoll-Paque density gradient centrifugation. Trizol reagent was used to extract total RNA, and RNA quality was then checked on an Agilent 2100 Bioanalyzer.

This chain joins TRBV19 to TRBJ2-7; the D gene assignment is perhaps TRBD1 or TRBD2, with each matching 5 bases. Specimen: blood. The TCR originated in a woman aged 40-49 years with Graves' hyperthyroidism. In nucleotides, the sequence is TGTGCCAGTGGGGACCCGGGCCTCTCCTACGAGCAGTACTTC. Protein translation: CASGDPGLSYEQYF.